These T cell receptor beta chains were read from a single sample in a study of T cell responses to AZD1222 COVID-19 vaccine. Some clones are missing from TCRdb's copy, which holds only in-frame ones; the method was immunoSEQ multiplex PCR. The sample has over 130,000 clones; 80% to 95% are singletons. The input for sequencing was peripheral blood, taken 28 days after the second AZD1222 dose. Every receptor here comes from an adult who received the AZD1222 COVID-19 vaccine. CDR3s include the opening cysteine and the closing phenylalanine or tryptophan. The D gene is left open where the match is weak. Expanded clones are given a class, and other clones once, few, many or no size at all.

>TRBV5-1|TRBD1|NA|TRBJ1-1
CASGSGQENTEAFF
TGCGCCAGCGGGAGTGGACAGGAGAACACTGAAGCTTTCTTT
>TRBV9|NA|NA|TRBJ1-3
CASSVGVGISGNTIYF
TGTGCCAGCAGCGTAGGTGTAGGGATCTCTGGAAACACCATATATTTT
>TRBV6-5|TRBD1|NA|TRBJ2-2
CASSLQGAAGELFF
TGTGCCAGCAGTTTACAGGGGGCGGCCGGGGAGCTGTTTTTT
>TRBV3-1/TRBV3-2|NA|NA|TRBJ1-6
CASSRGVLDSPLHF
TGTGCCAGCAGCCGAGGGGTGTTGGATTCACCCCTCCACTTT
>TRBV9|NA|once|TRBJ2-1
CASSVESLAPEQFF
TGTGCCAGCAGCGTAGAAAGTCTAGCCCCCGAGCAGTTCTTC
>TRBV13|TRBD1|once|TRBJ2-2
CASSVPQGARTGELFF
TGTGCCAGCAGCGTACCGCAGGGGGCGCGCACCGGGGAGCTGTTTTTT
>TRBV9|NA|NA|TRBJ1-3
CASSVGGVPGNTIYF
TGTGCCAGCAGCGTAGGTGGGGTGCCTGGAAACACCATATATTTT
>TRBV6-5|TRBD2|once|TRBJ2-1
CASQQAGGRNEQFF
TGTGCCAGCCAACAAGCGGGAGGGCGAAATGAGCAGTTCTTC
>TRBV6-6|TRBD2|NA|TRBJ2-7
CASRRLAGAYEQYF
TGTGCCAGCAGAAGACTAGCGGGGGCCTACGAGCAGTACTTC
>TRBV28|NA|many|TRBJ2-3
CASSLTPYTQYF
TGTGCCAGCAGTCTGACCCCTTATACGCAGTATTTT
>TRBV9|NA|NA|TRBJ2-1
CASSVRDAEQFF
TGTGCCAGCAGCGTCAGAGATGCTGAGCAGTTCTTC
>TRBV27|NA|NA|TRBJ1-2
CASSPQARRTYGYTF
TGTGCCAGCAGTCCACAAGCTCGCCGGACCTATGGCTACACCTTC
>TRBV4-3|NA|NA|TRBJ1-2
CASSQDPSGGYTF
TGCGCCAGCAGCCAAGACCCCTCGGGTGGCTACACCTTC
>TRBV28|NA|NA|TRBJ1-5
CASSPSLTRGWNQPQHF
TGTGCCAGCAGTCCGTCTCTGACGAGGGGATGGAATCAGCCCCAGCATTTT
>TRBV27|NA|NA|TRBJ1-1
CASSFQGEAFF
TGTGCCAGCAGTTTTCAAGGCGAAGCTTTCTTT
>TRBV6-4|NA|NA|TRBJ1-6
CASSRDRQANSPLHF
TGTGCCAGCAGCAGAGACAGGCAGGCGAATTCACCCCTCCACTTT
>TRBV7-6|TRBD2|once|TRBJ2-3
CASSQLAGERTDTQYF
TGTGCCAGCAGTCAACTAGCGGGAGAAAGGACAGATACGCAGTATTTT